This TCR beta chain was captured in a study of memory CD4+ T cells and cytomegalovirus serostatus. Study-wide background: Healthy Belgian adult donors included roughly nine CMV-positive and about two dozen CMV-negative people.

Sequencing used immunoSEQ multiplex PCR; TCRdb keeps in-frame clones, though not all of them. The sample yields about 67,000 clones, roughly three quarters seen once. Single viable CD3+CD4+CD8-CD45RO+ cells were sorted as the memory CD4+ T cells. This CDR3 is 9 amino acids long. The V gene lost 4 bases and the J gene lost 3 bases, with 0 bases spanning the gap. The germline V gene encodes CDR1 GTSNPN and CDR2 SVGIG (reference sequence). Sequences were obtained from memory CD4+ T cells from blood. The TCR comes from an adult in good health and CMV-seropositive. V gene TRBV30 combines with J gene TRBJ2-5; D unclear. The CDR3 DNA follows: TGTGCCTGGAAAGAGACCCAGTACTTC. This codes for CAWKETQYF. Full variable domain (rest looked up from reference TRBV30 and TRBJ2-5): SQTIHQWPATLVQPVGSPLSLECTVEGTSNPNLYWYRQAAGRGLQLLFYSVGIGQISSEVPQNLSASRPQDRQFILSSKKLLLSDSGFYLCAWKETQYFGPGTRLLVL.